Each of the 20 T cell receptor beta chains below was sequenced from the same sample in a study of blood T cell repertoires in COVID-19. Generated by immunoSEQ multiplex PCR, the TCRdb table keeps only in-frame clones and is missing some. The table lists roughly 300,000 clones, more than 85% of them singletons. Sequenced: PBMCs or T cells enriched from blood (not recorded which). These receptors originate from a woman in her thirties who had recovered from COVID-19.

The gene calls are TRBV11-3 and TRBJ2-3; 8 positions match TRBD2. Germline V gene lookup returns CDR1 SGHNT and CDR2 YENEEA. The CDR3 runs to 15 residues. The J segment lost 2 bases and the V segment lost 5 bases, leaving 6 bases of the junction unmatched. CDR3 DNA: TGTGCCAGCAGCGACTCGGGACTAGACACAGATACGCAGTATTTT. Protein: CASSDSGLDTDTQYF.

The chain has TRBV18 and TRBJ2-7; no firm D call. Per germline, CDR1 KGHSH and CDR2 LQKENI. Trimming shortened V by 6 bases and J by 2 bases, and 14 bases separated the two germline ends. The CDR3 is 14 residues long. CDR3 sequence reads: CASSPRDGAYEQYF. The CDR3 region has the DNA TGTGCCAGCTCGCCCCGTGATGGAGCCTACGAGCAGTACTTC.

The chain uses TRBV27 and TRBJ1-1; 7 nucleotides agree with TRBD1. The length of the CDR3 is 17 residues. V lost 2 bases and J lost 0; bases outside the gene matches: 9. CDR1 is MNHEY, CDR2 SMNVEV, per germline (reference sequence). Written as DNA, the CDR3 is TGTGCCAGCAGTTTAATGCGAGGGGGCGGCTTGAACACTGAAGCTTTCTTT. Translating it yields CASSLMRGGGLNTEAFF.

The chain combines TRBV19 with TRBJ1-2; 8 bases fit TRBD1. The germline V gene encodes CDR1 LNHDA and CDR2 SQIVND (reference sequence). The CDR3 sequence is 14 residues long. After removal of 4 bases from V and 5 bases from J, the junction contained 6 bases not matched to a gene. The CDR3 bases are TGTGCCAGTAGTACGACAGGGGATGGGTATGGCTACACCTTC. Amino acids: CASSTTGDGYGYTF.

The rearrangement links TRBV10-3 to TRBJ1-1; D is perhaps TRBD1 (5 bases). V lost 6 bases and J 2 bases, leaving 7 bases between the germline ends. CDR3 size: 12 residues. Germline CDR1 is ENHRY and CDR2 is SYGVKD. The CDR3 DNA reads TGTGCCATCAGGGGGGGAAACACTGAAGCTTTCTTT. Translating it yields CAIRGGNTEAFF.

The genes are TRBV5-1 and TRBJ2-1, with 9 positions matching TRBD2. Trimming removed 0 bases from V and 10 bases from J; junction bases left unmatched: 8. Germline lookup yields CDR1 SGHRS and CDR2 YFSETQ. The CDR3 extends over 15 amino acids. The CDR3 DNA reads as TGCGCCAGCAGCTTGGTTACAGCGGGGGGACGAGAGCAGTTCTTC. Residues: CASSLVTAGGREQFF.

The chain employs TRBV25-1 and TRBJ1-2; D possibly corresponds to TRBD1 (5 bases). The CDR3 runs 16 residues. Germline lookup yields CDR1 MGHDK and CDR2 SYGVNS. The ends were cut back, 2 bases at V and 1 base at J, with 14 bases in the middle. In DNA form, the CDR3 reads TGTGCCAGCAGTGAAGGGGGGTTTTCCTATAACTATGGCTACACCTTC. Its translation: CASSEGGFSYNYGYTF.

The rearrangement links TRBV30 to TRBJ1-2; no firm D call. Germline V gene lookup returns CDR1 GTSNPN and CDR2 SVGIG (reference sequence). The length of the CDR3 is 12 residues. Trimming removed 0 bases from V and 5 bases from J, with 7 bases in between. The chain's CDR3 is CAWSVAGYGYTF. CDR3 in DNA: TGTGCCTGGAGTGTTGCGGGGTATGGCTACACCTTC.

The chain recombines TRBV23-1 with TRBJ1-4; TRBD1 agrees at 9 bases. TRBV23-1 belongs to the ORF category, with a function that is uncertain. V shed 5 bases and J 3 bases; nucleotides not matched to a gene: 13. The CDR3 covers 18 residues. In nucleotides, the CDR3 is TGCGCCAGCAGTTATGGGGAAACAGGGGGCGCGGCTAATGAAAAACTGTTTTTT. Translated, it gives CASSYGETGGAANEKLFF.

The genes are TRBV28 and TRBJ1-1, with 7 bases matching TRBD1. The CDR3 totals 14 residues. The germline CDR1 and CDR2 sequences are MDHEN and SYDVKM. The ends lost 3 bases at V and 0 bases at J; junction bases unmatched: 1. The CDR3 DNA reads TGTGCCAGCAGTTTGGGGACAGTGAACACTGAAGCTTTCTTT. This encodes CASSLGTVNTEAFF.

The chain carries TRBV24-1 and TRBJ2-1; 16 nucleotides agree with TRBD2. Trimming removed 3 bases from V and 10 bases from J; junction bases left unmatched: 11. There are 18 residues in the CDR3. The germline V gene encodes CDR1 KGHDR and CDR2 SFDVKD. CDR3 nucleotide sequence: TGTGCCACCAGTGATCCTAGCGGGACTAGCGGGGGGGCATCGGAGCAGTTCTTC. Translated, it gives CATSDPSGTSGGASEQFF.

This clone has just one count. The chain recombines TRBV18 with TRBJ2-5; D is ambiguous. The CDR3 covers 11 residues. Looked up from germline, CDR1 is KGHSH and CDR2 is LQKENI. The ends were cut back, 6 bases at V and 4 bases at J, with 6 bases in the middle. The CDR3 spells CASSAPETQYF. CDR3 sequence (DNA): TGTGCCAGCTCGGCCCCAGAGACCCAGTACTTC.

CDR3: CASSLHPTENYGYTF. As DNA, the CDR3 is TGTGCCAGCAGCTTGCATCCGACGGAGAACTATGGCTACACCTTC. The chain joins TRBV5-8 to TRBJ1-2; unclear D gene. CDR3 length: 15 residues. CDR1 and CDR2 (germline): SGHTS, YDEGEE. The V end lost 1 base, the J end lost 2 bases, and 12 bases lay between the germline ends.

The chain joins TRBV4-3 to TRBJ2-3; 11 nucleotides line up with TRBD2. The CDR3 consists of 15 residues. Germline V lookup: CDR1 LGHNA, CDR2 YSLEER. V shed 3 bases, J shed 3 bases, and the junction held 2 bases outside the gene matches. In nucleotides, the CDR3 is TGCGCCAGCAGCCACACTAGCGGGGGAACAGATACGCAGTATTTT. Its protein is CASSHTSGGTDTQYF.

This clone was detected a few times. The genes are TRBV5-1 and TRBJ2-5; 7 positions match TRBD1. CDR3 length equals 15 residues. The ends lost 4 bases at V and 1 base at J; junction bases unmatched: 7. Germline V gene data show CDR1 as SGHRS and CDR2 as YFSETQ. The CDR3 DNA follows: TGCGCCAGCAGCGCATCGGGACAGCTCCAAGAGACCCAGTACTTC. The encoded protein is CASSASGQLQETQYF.

This clone came up a few times. The chain joins TRBV19 to TRBJ1-1; tentatively, D is TRBD1 (5 bases). The germline V and J ends were trimmed by 5 bases and 4 bases, with 14 bases remaining between them. Germline CDR1 is LNHDA and CDR2 is SQIVND (reference sequence). The CDR3 covers 14 residues. Here the CDR3 reads CASSWRGDATEAFF. Here the CDR3 DNA reads TGTGCCAGTAGTTGGCGGGGGGACGCCACTGAAGCTTTCTTT. Looking up the rest from reference TRBV19 and TRBJ1-1 gives the full variable domain: DGGITQSPKYLFRKEGQNVTLSCEQNLNHDAMYWYRQDPGQGLRLIYYSQIVNDFQKGDIAEGYSVSREKKESFPLTVTSAQKNPTAFYLCASSWRGDATEAFFGQGTRLTVV.

In nucleotides, the CDR3 is TGCGCCAGCAGCTTGGAATCAATCTCCTACAATGAGCAGTTCTTC. Residues: CASSLESISYNEQFF. The chain uses TRBV5-1 and TRBJ2-1; D is uncertain. The germline V gene encodes CDR1 SGHRS and CDR2 YFSETQ. The CDR3 sequence is 15 residues long. Trimming removed 0 bases from V and 0 bases from J, with 7 bases in between.

The chain uses TRBV9 and TRBJ2-1; 8 nucleotides align to TRBD2. V trimming: 3 bases; J trimming: 9 bases; junction bases outside the gene matches: 11. CDR3 length equals 15 residues. The germline V gene has CDR1 SGDLS and CDR2 YYNGEE. The CDR3 reads CASSEGGLALGEQFF. In DNA, the CDR3 is TGTGCCAGCAGCGAGGGAGGACTAGCTCTAGGTGAGCAGTTCTTC.

The chain combines TRBV15 with TRBJ2-5; TRBD1 agrees at 10 bases. With 7 bases clipped from V and 2 bases from J, the junction kept 4 bases outside the gene matches. There are 14 residues in the CDR3. Germline CDR1 LNHNV, CDR2 YYDKDF (reference sequence). For the CDR3, the DNA is TGTGCCACCACGGACAGGGGGTGGCAAGAGACCCAGTACTTC. Translated, it gives CATTDRGWQETQYF.

The chain couples TRBV5-1 to TRBJ1-2; D ambiguous. V was pared by 0 bases and J by 2 bases, with 8 bases between. The CDR3 has 14 amino acids. Per the germline V gene, CDR1 is SGHRS and CDR2 is YFSETQ. CDR3 sequence: CASSLAPGNYGYTF. The CDR3 coding sequence is TGCGCCAGCAGCTTGGCCCCGGGGAACTATGGCTACACCTTC.